These 2 T cell receptor beta chains were all obtained from the same sample, sequenced in a study of blood T cell repertoires in COVID-19. Method: immunoSEQ multiplex PCR; TCRdb's copy keeps in-frame clones and lacks some. The data contain about 290,000 clones, 70% to 90% of them seen just once; the ten biggest clones take up around 4.1%. The sequenced sample was peripheral blood. The receptors stem from a woman aged 45-60 years with active or convalescent COVID-19.

The CDR3 DNA reads TGTGCCAGCAGCCCAAAGGCACAGGGAGTTAACCCAGATACGCAGTATTTT. This gives the protein CASSPKAQGVNPDTQYF. The chain couples TRBV7-3 to TRBJ2-3; D might be TRBD1 (6 bases). The CDR3 totals 17 residues. Per germline, CDR1 SGHTA and CDR2 FQGTGA. With 5 bases removed from V and 4 bases from J, the gap between germline ends came to 22 bases.

This rearrangement joins TRBV18 to TRBJ2-2; possibly TRBD1 for D (6 bases). This CDR3 contains 14 residues. CDR1 is KGHSH, CDR2 LQKENI, per germline. Between the trimmed V and J ends, which lost 5 bases and 4 bases, there was a span of 11 bases. This CDR3 reads CASSSSGATGELFF. For the CDR3, the DNA is TGTGCCAGCTCAAGTTCAGGGGCCACCGGGGAGCTGTTTTTT.